These 10 T cell receptor beta chains share one sample of origin, sequenced in a study of graft-versus-host responses after intestinal transplantation. These receptors have no identified antigens. Data came from immunoSEQ multiplex PCR; TCRdb stores just in-frame clones and leaves some out. The sample includes about 120,000 clones, roughly 91% of them seen just once. This specimen consisted of unstimulated CD4+ T cells sorted from spleen or lymph node cells, obtained before intestinal transplant. The receptors derive from a human donor who received an intestinal transplant.

The V and J genes are TRBV2 and TRBJ2-7; D possibly corresponds to TRBD1 (5 bases). CDR3 length: 13 residues. The V and J ends lost 7 bases and 3 bases respectively, with 13 bases between them. Germline CDR1 is SNHLY and CDR2 is FYNNEI. The DNA of the CDR3 is TGTGCCAGCACGCGGACACTGGGCTACGAGCAGTACTTC. Translation gives CASTRTLGYEQYF.

This chain connects TRBV7-9 to TRBJ2-5; D uncertain. CDR1 is SEHNR and CDR2 is FQNEAQ in the germline V gene (reference sequence). V was cut by 5 bases and J by 8 bases, with 21 bases left in between. CDR3 length: 15 residues. The CDR3 reads CASSQTLDVKRTQYF. The CDR3 coding sequence is TGTGCCAGCAGCCAAACTCTCGATGTCAAGAGAACCCAGTACTTC.

The chain carries TRBV29-1 and TRBJ2-2; D is undetermined. V was trimmed by 6 bases and J by 7 bases, leaving 9 bases between them. This CDR3 contains 11 residues. Germline CDR1 is SQVTM and CDR2 is ANQGSEA. The chain's CDR3 is CSVTKVGELFF. CDR3 DNA: TGCAGCGTCACTAAAGTCGGGGAGCTGTTTTTT.

This chain joins TRBV19 and TRBJ2-1, with 7 bases aligning to TRBD2. CDR3 length: 12 amino acids. V trimming: 2 bases; J trimming: 10 bases; junction bases outside the gene matches: 2. Germline V lookup: CDR1 LNHDA, CDR2 SQIVND (reference sequence). The CDR3 reads CASSIWEGEQFF. CDR3 in DNA: TGTGCCAGTAGTATATGGGAGGGGGAGCAGTTCTTC.

CDR3 DNA sequence: TGCGCCAGCAGCAAACAGGGCGGGGAGCTGTTTTTT. The encoded protein is CASSKQGGELFF. V and J are TRBV5-1 and TRBJ2-2; a possible D gene is TRBD1 (6 bases). The CDR3 sequence is 12 residues long. Trimming removed 4 bases at V and 7 bases at J, with 8 bases between. Looked up from germline, CDR1 is SGHRS and CDR2 is YFSETQ.

This clone was counted a single time. The rearrangement links TRBV5-8 to TRBJ2-7, with TRBD2 matching 14 bases. The CDR3 sequence is 17 residues long. Losses at the gene ends were 7 bases for V and 0 bases for J; bases not matched to a gene: 9. Germline V gives CDR1 SGHTS, CDR2 YDEGEE. This CDR3 is CASFRTSGRFSSYEQYF. The CDR3 DNA reads as TGTGCCAGCTTCCGGACTAGCGGGAGGTTTAGCTCCTACGAGCAGTACTTC.

The chain uses TRBV15 and TRBJ1-6, with 7 bases lining up with TRBD1. Germline assignment: CDR1 LNHNV and CDR2 YYDKDF (reference sequence). The CDR3 runs 13 residues. V dropped 3 bases and J dropped 11; count of bases not matched to a gene: 4. CDR3 residues: CATSRRGQAPLHF. The CDR3 coding sequence is TGTGCCACCAGCAGGAGGGGGCAGGCACCCCTCCACTTT.

The rearrangement uses TRBV28 and TRBJ1-2; 7 nucleotides line up with TRBD1. V lost 6 bases and J lost 5; bases outside the gene matches: 18. CDR1 is MDHEN, CDR2 SYDVKM, per germline. The CDR3 has 17 residues. In DNA form, the CDR3 reads TGTGCCAGCAGACACCAGGGGGGACACCTCCAGCAGTATGGCTACACCTTC. It encodes CASRHQGGHLQQYGYTF.

V usage is TRBV11-1 and J usage is TRBJ2-1; TRBD2 agrees at 14 bases. V was pared by 1 base and J by 5 bases, with 7 bases of the junction left unmatched. The germline CDR1 and CDR2 sequences are SGHAT and FQDESV (reference sequence). The CDR3 contains 18 residues. The CDR3 sequence: CASSLGLAGGHGHNEQFF. CDR3 sequence (DNA): TGTGCCAGCAGCTTAGGACTAGCGGGAGGGCATGGGCACAATGAGCAGTTCTTC. Full variable domain (remainder filled in from reference TRBV11-1 and TRBJ2-1): EAEVAQSPRYKITEKSQAVAFWCDPISGHATLYWYRQILGQGPELLVQFQDESVVDDSQLPKDRFSAERLKGVDSTLKIQPAELGDSAMYLCASSLGLAGGHGHNEQFFGPGTRLTVL.

The J gene is TRBJ2-1, the V gene TRBV9; no firm D call. CDR1 and CDR2 (germline): SGDLS, YYNGEE. Trimming pared 2 bases from V and 0 bases from J, leaving 6 bases between. The CDR3 runs to 14 residues. The CDR3 nucleotides read TGTGCCAGCAGCGTTACAAGCTCCTACAATGAGCAGTTCTTC. Translated: CASSVTSSYNEQFF.